This TCR beta chain originates from a study of blood T cells in healthy people across ages. Study results and caveats: Long-lived donors had more naive CD4+ cells and higher diversity than aged donors.

Roughly 9.2 milliliters of peripheral blood were drawn from each donor into EDTA-treated tubes. PBMCs were isolated at a quantity of at least 6 million per sample. Per sample, no less than 5.5 micrograms of total RNA were extracted. Trimming took 4 bases from V and 3 from J, leaving 10 bases between them. Germline CDR1 is MNHEY and CDR2 is SMNVEV (reference sequence). The CDR3 sequence is 13 residues long. The authors ran a second PCR of roughly 6 to 12 cycles using a sample-barcoded 5' primer and a J-beta primer mix. From the 5' RACE reads, TCRdb called clonotypes with MiXCR, one entry per CDR3 protein. The sample carries about 970,000 distinct CDR3 sequences, about 53% recorded once. This clonotype was detected only a few times. What it binds is not known.

Specimen: blood. The TCR comes from a woman aged 55 to 70 in good health. This chain uses TRBV27 with TRBJ2-7; no reliable D call. The DNA of the CDR3 is TGTGCCAGCAGTTCGGGCCGCCACTACGAGCAGTACTTC. Amino acids: CASSSGRHYEQYF.